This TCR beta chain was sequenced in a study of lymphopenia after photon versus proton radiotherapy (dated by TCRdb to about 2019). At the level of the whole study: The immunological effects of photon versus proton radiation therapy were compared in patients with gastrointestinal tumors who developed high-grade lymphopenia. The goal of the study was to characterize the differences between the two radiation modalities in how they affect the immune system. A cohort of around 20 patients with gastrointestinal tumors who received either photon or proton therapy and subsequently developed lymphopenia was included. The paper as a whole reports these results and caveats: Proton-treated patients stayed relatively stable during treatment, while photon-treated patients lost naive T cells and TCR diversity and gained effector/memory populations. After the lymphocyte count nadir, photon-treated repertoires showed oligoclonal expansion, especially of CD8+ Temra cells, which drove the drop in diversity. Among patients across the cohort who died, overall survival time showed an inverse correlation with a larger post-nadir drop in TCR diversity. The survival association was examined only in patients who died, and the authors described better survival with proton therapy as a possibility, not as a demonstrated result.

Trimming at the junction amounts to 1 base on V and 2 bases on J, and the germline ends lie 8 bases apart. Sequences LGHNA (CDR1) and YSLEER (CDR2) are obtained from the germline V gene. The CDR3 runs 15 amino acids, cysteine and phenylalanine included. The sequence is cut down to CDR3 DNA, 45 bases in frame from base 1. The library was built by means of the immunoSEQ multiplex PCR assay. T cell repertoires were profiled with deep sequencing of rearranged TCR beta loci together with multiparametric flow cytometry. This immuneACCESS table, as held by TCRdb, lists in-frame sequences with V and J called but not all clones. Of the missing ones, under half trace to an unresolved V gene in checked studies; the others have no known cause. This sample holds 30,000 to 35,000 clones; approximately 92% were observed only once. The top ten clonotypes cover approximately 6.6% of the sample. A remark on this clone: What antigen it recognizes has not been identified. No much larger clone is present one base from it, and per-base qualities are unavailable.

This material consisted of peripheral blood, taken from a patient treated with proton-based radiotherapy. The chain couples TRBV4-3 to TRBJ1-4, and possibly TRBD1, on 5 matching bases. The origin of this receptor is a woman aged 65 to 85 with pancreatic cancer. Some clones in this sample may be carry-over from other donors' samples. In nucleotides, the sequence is TGCGCCAGCAGCCAAGTTCGGGGGACTAATGAAAAACTGTTTTTT. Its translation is CASSQVRGTNEKLFF.